This entry lists 5 T cell receptor beta chains sequenced from one sample in a study of blood T cells in healthy people across ages. The second PCR ran roughly 6 to 11 cycles with a sample-barcoded 5' primer and J-beta primers. TCRdb analysed the 5' RACE reads with MiXCR anew, one entry per CDR3 protein. The sample has some 1.8 million distinct CDR3 sequences; 35% to 50% are singletons. What was sequenced was blood. The origin of the receptors is a human donor in good health.

The chain has TRBV20-1 and TRBJ1-4; the D gene is possibly TRBD1 (6 bases). This CDR3 region has 16 residues. With 0 bases removed from V and 12 bases from J, the gap between germline ends came to 23 bases. Germline V CDR1 and CDR2: DFQATT, SNEGSKA (reference sequence). The CDR3 sequence: CSARDLGGQARRELFF. The DNA for the CDR3 is TGCAGTGCTAGAGATCTAGGGGGGCAGGCCAGGAGGGAACTGTTTTTT.

CDR3 DNA: TGTGCCAGCTCACCCCGGGGGCCTCGCACAGATACGCAGTATTTT. This codes for CASSPRGPRTDTQYF. The J gene is TRBJ2-3, the V gene TRBV18, with D tentatively TRBD1 or TRBD2 (6 bases each). The CDR3 contains 15 residues. V lost 3 bases and J 1 base, leaving 11 bases between the germline ends. CDR1 is KGHSH, CDR2 LQKENI, per germline.

V is TRBV20-1 and J is TRBJ1-2, with a possible D match to TRBD1 (5 bases). The V gene's germline CDR1 is DFQATT and CDR2 SNEGSKA (reference sequence). The ends were cut back, 6 bases at V and 5 bases at J, with 22 bases in the middle. This CDR3 is 15 amino acids long. The CDR3: CSAGVGVGGNYGYTF. CDR3 nucleotides: TGCAGTGCGGGTGTGGGGGTGGGGGGAAATTATGGCTACACCTTC.

The rearrangement joins TRBV3-1 to TRBJ2-1, with TRBD2 identical over 7 bases. The CDR3 consists of 16 residues. The J segment lost 10 bases and the V segment lost 4 bases, leaving 16 bases of the junction unmatched. The germline CDR1 and CDR2 sequences are LGHDT and YNNKEL (reference sequence). The CDR3 region has the DNA TGTGCCAGCAGCCCTCCGTCGCGGGGAGCGGGAACGGAGCAGTTCTTC. Protein product: CASSPPSRGAGTEQFF.

The chain has TRBV7-2 and TRBJ1-1; TRBD1 is a possible D gene (6 bases). The CDR3 extends over 16 amino acids. The V end was cut by 1 base, the J end by 0 bases, with 12 bases between. Germline V gene data show CDR1 as SGHTA and CDR2 as FQGNSA. CDR3 coding DNA: TGTGCCAGCAGCTTAGACGGGGGCTCAGTGAACACTGAAGCTTTCTTT. Protein sequence: CASSLDGGSVNTEAFF. Together with reference TRBV7-2 and TRBJ1-1, the CDR3 gives the full variable domain: GAGVSQSPSNKVTEKGKDVELRCDPISGHTALYWYRQSLGQGLEFLIYFQGNSAPDKSGLPSDRFSAERTGGSVSTLTIQRTQQEDSAVYLCASSLDGGSVNTEAFFGQGTRLTVV.